One and the same sample provided the 22 T cell receptor beta chains below, sequenced in a study of blood T cell repertoires in COVID-19 (dated by TCRdb to 2020 to 2022). The receptor library was made with the immunoSEQ multiplex PCR assay. This immuneACCESS table, as held by TCRdb, lists in-frame sequences with V and J called but not all clones. Of the missing ones, under half trace to an unresolved V gene in checked studies; the others have no known cause. The sample table contains 45,000 to 65,000 clones; only one count was recorded for over 75% of them. About 3.2% of the sample is in the top ten clones. The sample comprised peripheral blood. These receptors came from a human donor in a cohort sampled during active COVID-19.

The V call is TRBV7-9, the J call TRBJ1-2, with D maybe TRBD1 (6 bases). The CDR3 loop spans 17 amino acids. CDR1 is SEHNR, CDR2 FQNEAQ, per germline (reference sequence). V was trimmed by 7 bases and J by 6 bases, leaving 27 bases between them. The CDR3 protein is CASTRRGGLSLSDGYTF. CDR3 in DNA: TGTGCCAGCACCCGACGGGGGGGGCTGAGTTTATCGGATGGCTACACCTTC.

This rearrangement joins TRBV7-9 to TRBJ1-1, with D tentatively TRBD1 (6 bases). Per germline, CDR1 SEHNR and CDR2 FQNEAQ (reference sequence). The CDR3 covers 13 residues. V was shortened by 8 bases and J by 2 bases, with 12 bases between the two germline ends. In DNA form, the CDR3 reads TGTGCCAGCCAACAACAGGGAAACACTGAAGCTTTCTTT. Translation: CASQQQGNTEAFF.

The chain carries TRBV30 and TRBJ2-3; tentative D call: TRBD2 (6 bases). Germline V CDR1 and CDR2: GTSNPN, SVGIG (reference sequence). The CDR3 is 14 residues long. The V and J ends lost 5 bases and 2 bases respectively, with 14 bases between them. The CDR3 sequence: CAWVAGGSTDTQYF. In nucleotides, the CDR3 is TGTGCCTGGGTGGCCGGGGGATCCACAGATACGCAGTATTTT.

The chain combines TRBV5-1 with TRBJ2-1; possibly TRBD2 for D (6 bases). Deletions cut 0 bases from V and 6 bases from J, with 10 bases between. Germline V gives CDR1 SGHRS, CDR2 YFSETQ. The CDR3 is 14 residues long. Written as DNA, the CDR3 is TGCGCCAGCAGCTTGGCGGGAGTTCCCAATGAGCAGTTCTTC. Translated: CASSLAGVPNEQFF.

The rearrangement uses TRBV2 and TRBJ2-1; D may be TRBD2 (6 bases). This CDR3 is built from 10 residues. Germline V lookup: CDR1 SNHLY, CDR2 FYNNEI. Trimming removed 8 bases from V and 10 bases from J, with 9 bases in between. The CDR3 nucleotides read TGTGCCAGCGGTGCGGGGGAGCAGTTCTTC. Its protein is CASGAGEQFF.

This chain links TRBV6-2 or TRBV6-3 with TRBJ1-1; 7 bases map to TRBD1. The V segment lost 2 bases and the J segment 4 bases; nucleotides outside the gene matches: 4. The CDR3 totals 14 residues. Germline V lookup: CDR1 MNHEY, CDR2 SVGEGT. The CDR3 DNA reads TGTGCCAGCAGTTACGCAGGGGGAGGCACTGAAGCTTTCTTT. Protein sequence: CASSYAGGGTEAFF.

The V gene is TRBV9, the J gene TRBJ1-2; D uncertain. CDR1 is SGDLS and CDR2 is YYNGEE in the germline V gene. The V end was cut by 4 bases, the J end by 3 bases, with 10 bases between. This CDR3 comprises 13 residues. This chain's CDR3 is CASSTADDYGYTF. CDR3 DNA sequence: TGTGCCAGCAGCACTGCGGATGACTATGGCTACACCTTC. Using reference TRBV9 and TRBJ1-2 for the parts outside the CDR3, the full variable domain is DSGVTQTPKHLITATGQRVTLRCSPRSGDLSVYWYQQSLDQGLQFLIQYYNGEERAKGNILERFSAQQFPDLHSELNLSSLELGDSALYFCASSTADDYGYTFGSGTRLTVV.

V gene TRBV5-5 combines with J gene TRBJ1-1, with 10 nucleotides matching TRBD1. V shed 3 bases, J shed 1 base, and the junction held 12 bases outside the gene matches. The CDR3 spans 18 residues. The germline V gene has CDR1 SGHKS and CDR2 YYEKEE (reference sequence). CDR3 loop: CASSYDRGRVLKNTEAFF. CDR3 bases: TGTGCCAGCAGCTACGACAGGGGGCGAGTTTTAAAGAACACTGAAGCTTTCTTT.

V and J are TRBV30 and TRBJ2-2, with D tentatively TRBD2 (5 bases). Trimming pared 3 bases from V and 5 bases from J, leaving 10 bases between. Germline V CDR1 and CDR2: GTSNPN, SVGIG (reference sequence). The length of the CDR3 is 13 residues. In nucleotides, the CDR3 is TGTGCCTGGAGACCCCGGACTACCGGGGAGCTGTTTTTT. It translates to CAWRPRTTGELFF.

V usage is TRBV3-1 (or the pseudogene TRBV3-2) and J usage is TRBJ2-7; no firm D call. Germline V gene sequence: CDR1 LGHDT, CDR2 YNNKEL (reference sequence). This CDR3 has 14 amino acids. Trimming removed 6 bases from V and 4 bases from J, with 16 bases in between. As DNA, the CDR3 is TGTGCCAGCAGTCCGGCGCTAGGTAGATACGAGCAGTACTTC. Translation gives CASSPALGRYEQYF.

The chain is built from TRBV5-1 and TRBJ2-5; a weak D match, TRBD1 (6 bases). The V gene lost 6 bases and the J gene lost 2 bases, with 11 bases spanning the gap. This CDR3 comprises 13 residues. Germline CDR1 is SGHRS and CDR2 is YFSETQ. CDR3 DNA: TGCGCCAGCAAAGGGGGAGAACAAGAGACCCAGTACTTC. Encoded protein: CASKGGEQETQYF.

The chain joins TRBV18 to TRBJ2-7; 7 bases line up with TRBD1. The ends lost 3 bases at V and 5 bases at J; junction bases unmatched: 1. Germline CDR1 and CDR2: KGHSH and LQKENI. The CDR3 is 12 amino acids. CDR3 in amino acids: CASSPDRDEQYF. The CDR3, as DNA: TGTGCCAGCTCACCCGACAGGGACGAGCAGTACTTC.

This chain connects TRBV29-1 to TRBJ1-1, with D unclear. Germline CDR1 is SQVTM and CDR2 is ANQGSEA. The CDR3 sequence is 12 residues long. With 4 bases removed from V and 2 bases from J, the gap between germline ends came to 8 bases. The CDR3 DNA sequence: TGCAGCGTTGTTACAGATAACACTGAAGCTTTCTTT. It yields the protein CSVVTDNTEAFF.

The chain recombines TRBV9 with TRBJ1-2; a weak D match, TRBD1 (6 bases). Per the germline V gene, CDR1 is SGDLS and CDR2 is YYNGEE. The CDR3 totals 12 residues. V was trimmed by 6 bases and J by 6 bases, leaving 12 bases between them. The CDR3, as DNA: TGTGCCAGCACCAGGGGTTCCGATGGCTACACCTTC. Protein sequence: CASTRGSDGYTF.

The chain combines TRBV7-9 with TRBJ2-7; 8 bases are a match to TRBD1. CDR3 length: 14 amino acids. The germline gives CDR1 SEHNR, CDR2 FQNEAQ (reference sequence). J gave up 6 bases and V 6 bases, and 10 bases lay outside the gene matches. The DNA of the CDR3 is TGTGCCAGCAGTACCGGGACAGGATTTTCCGAGCAGTACTTC. Encoded protein: CASSTGTGFSEQYF.

The chain uses TRBV19 and TRBJ2-1; the match to TRBD1 covers 8 bases. This CDR3 has 16 residues. Looked up from germline, CDR1 is LNHDA and CDR2 is SQIVND (reference sequence). The V gene end was trimmed by 10 bases and the J gene end by 8 bases; junction bases not matched to a gene: 19. CDR3 DNA: TGTGCCACTTCGCGCCTAGTGGGCAGGGGACAGGATGAGCAGTTCTTC. Translated, it gives CATSRLVGRGQDEQFF.

CDR3 residues: CASRPAIGGGAAFF. The DNA of the CDR3 is TGTGCCAGCAGACCGGCTATTGGCGGAGGAGCAGCTTTCTTT. The chain combines TRBV7-9 with TRBJ1-1; no clear D gene. The CDR3 is made up of 14 amino acids. Trimming shortened V by 6 bases and J by 10 bases, and 21 bases separated the two germline ends. Germline V CDR1 and CDR2: SEHNR, FQNEAQ (reference sequence).

The gene calls are TRBV5-1 and TRBJ2-5; 8 nucleotides line up with TRBD2. The V segment lost 4 bases and the J segment 1 base; nucleotides outside the gene matches: 9. Germline V CDR1 and CDR2: SGHRS, YFSETQ. The CDR3 spans 16 residues. CDR3: CASSPFSGGGQETQYF. Written as DNA, the CDR3 is TGCGCCAGCAGCCCATTCTCGGGAGGGGGCCAAGAGACCCAGTACTTC. The variable domain in full, with the rest retrieved from reference TRBV5-1 and TRBJ2-5, is KAGVTQTPRYLIKTRGQQVTLSCSPISGHRSVSWYQQTPGQGLQFLFEYFSETQRNKGNFPGRFSGRQFSNSRSEMNVSTLELGDSALYLCASSPFSGGGQETQYFGPGTRLLVL.

There are a few counts of this clone. V gene TRBV6-6 combines with J gene TRBJ2-3, with 8 bases lining up with TRBD1. This CDR3 has 17 residues. J gave up 1 base and V 5 bases, and 11 bases lay outside the gene matches. In germline, CDR1 is MNHNY, CDR2 SVGAGI (reference sequence). The CDR3: CASSQTSPGQGTDTQYF. In nucleotides, the CDR3 is TGTGCCAGCAGTCAAACCTCCCCGGGACAGGGCACAGATACGCAGTATTTT.

The rearrangement links TRBV12-3 or TRBV12-4 to TRBJ2-7, with TRBD1 as a possible D gene (6 bases). The CDR3 covers 13 residues. V was cut by 6 bases and J by 1 base, with 10 bases left in between. CDR3 coding DNA: TGTGCCAGCAGCAAAACAGGGTCCTACGAGCAGTACTTC. Its translation is CASSKTGSYEQYF.

The chain couples TRBV19 to TRBJ2-7, with D perhaps TRBD1 (6 bases). This CDR3 region has 15 residues. Germline V lookup: CDR1 LNHDA, CDR2 SQIVND (reference sequence). Trimming stripped 5 bases from V and 0 bases from J, with 14 bases between. The CDR3: CASSPQGISSYEQYF. For the CDR3, the DNA is TGTGCCAGTAGTCCACAGGGAATTAGCTCCTACGAGCAGTACTTC.

This clone was detected only once. V and J are TRBV4-3 and TRBJ1-4; 9 nucleotides align to TRBD1. The CDR3 is 14 amino acids. Germline-derived CDR1 and CDR2 are LGHNA and YSLEER. The V gene end was trimmed by 8 bases and the J gene end by 5 bases; junction bases not matched to a gene: 6. CDR3 nucleotides: TGCGCCAGCGGGAACAGGGGGCTCAATGAAAAACTGTTTTTT. It encodes CASGNRGLNEKLFF.